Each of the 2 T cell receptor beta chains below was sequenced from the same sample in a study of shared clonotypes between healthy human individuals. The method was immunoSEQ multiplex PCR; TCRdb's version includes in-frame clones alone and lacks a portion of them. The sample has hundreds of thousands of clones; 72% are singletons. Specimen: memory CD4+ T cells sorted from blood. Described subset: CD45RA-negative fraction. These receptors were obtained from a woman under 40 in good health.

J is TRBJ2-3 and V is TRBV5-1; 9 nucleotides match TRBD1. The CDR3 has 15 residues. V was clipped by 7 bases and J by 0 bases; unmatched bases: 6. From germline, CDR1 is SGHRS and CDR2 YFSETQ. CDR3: CASARTGASTDTQYF. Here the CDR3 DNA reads TGCGCCAGCGCCAGGACAGGGGCTAGCACAGATACGCAGTATTTT. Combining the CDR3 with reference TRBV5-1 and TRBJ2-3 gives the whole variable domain KAGVTQTPRYLIKTRGQQVTLSCSPISGHRSVSWYQQTPGQGLQFLFEYFSETQRNKGNFPGRFSGRQFSNSRSEMNVSTLELGDSALYLCASARTGASTDTQYFGPGTRLTVL.

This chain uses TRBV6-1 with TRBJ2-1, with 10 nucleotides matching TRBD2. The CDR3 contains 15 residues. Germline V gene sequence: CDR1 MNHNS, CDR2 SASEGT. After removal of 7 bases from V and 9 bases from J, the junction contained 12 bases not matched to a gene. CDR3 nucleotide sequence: TGTGCCAGCATCCAGGGGGCTAGCGGGGGAAGTGAGCAGTTCTTC. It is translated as CASIQGASGGSEQFF.